Listed below are T cell receptor beta chains from one sample, sequenced in a study of blood T cell repertoires in COVID-19. Clones were sequenced by immunoSEQ multiplex PCR, and TCRdb holds only the in-frame ones, with some missing. The table includes about 140,000 clones, around 83% detected once. Material: peripheral blood. These receptors all stem from a man aged 60 to 75 with active or convalescent COVID-19. Each CDR3 is given with its conserved first and last residue. Fields, in order: D gene, clone size, J gene, V gene, CDR3 protein, CDR3 DNA. A D gene is named only where the DNA matches it firmly. Size is omitted from some rows. Given values are once, few, many or a class for expanded clones.

D: NA; size: few; J: TRBJ1-1; V: TRBV6-1; CDR3: CASSVRPGRGNTEAFF; DNA: TGTGCCAGCAGTGTAAGACCCGGACGGGGAAACACTGAAGCTTTCTTT
D: NA; size: NA; J: TRBJ1-5; V: TRBV7-8; CDR3: CASSFGSNQPQHF; DNA: TGTGCCAGCAGCTTCGGGAGCAATCAGCCCCAGCATTTT
D: TRBD2; size: NA; J: TRBJ2-5; V: TRBV6-1; CDR3: CASSERGLARGRETQYF; DNA: TGTGCCAGCAGTGAGAGGGGACTAGCGCGAGGGAGGGAGACCCAGTACTTC
D: NA; size: NA; J: TRBJ1-1; V: TRBV5-6; CDR3: CASSWGGRGVNTEAFF; DNA: TGTGCCAGCAGCTGGGGGGGACGAGGGGTGAACACTGAAGCTTTCTTT
D: NA; size: NA; J: TRBJ2-1; V: TRBV19; CDR3: CASSIWERDEQFF; DNA: TGTGCCAGTAGTATATGGGAGAGGGATGAGCAGTTCTTC
D: TRBD1; size: NA; J: TRBJ1-5; V: TRBV30; CDR3: CAWSDRGNQPQHF; DNA: TGTGCCTGGAGTGACAGGGGAAATCAGCCCCAGCATTTT
D: NA; size: NA; J: TRBJ1-2; V: TRBV25-1; CDR3: CASSHLAGDDGYTF; DNA: TGTGCCAGCAGTCACCTAGCAGGGGATGATGGCTACACCTTC
D: NA; size: NA; J: TRBJ2-2; V: TRBV19; CDR3: CASSMVFGFLAGELFF; DNA: TGTGCCAGTAGTATGGTTTTCGGGTTCCTGGCCGGGGAGCTGTTTTTT
D: TRBD1; size: NA; J: TRBJ1-4; V: TRBV7-2; CDR3: CASSLGTGDEKLFF; DNA: TGTGCCAGCAGCCTGGGGACAGGGGACGAAAAACTGTTTTTT
D: TRBD2; size: NA; J: TRBJ2-1; V: TRBV6-5; CDR3: CASTGTTPMNEQFF; DNA: TGTGCCAGCACTGGGACTACCCCGATGAATGAGCAGTTCTTC
D: NA; size: NA; J: TRBJ1-6; V: TRBV5-5; CDR3: CASSSGLGDNSPLHF; DNA: TGTGCCAGCAGCTCGGGACTGGGGGATAATTCACCCCTCCACTTT
D: NA; size: NA; J: TRBJ1-1; V: TRBV25-1; CDR3: CASSEYEGAEAFF; DNA: TGTGCCAGCAGTGAATATGAGGGCGCTGAAGCTTTCTTT
D: TRBD2; size: NA; J: TRBJ2-2; V: TRBV7-9; CDR3: CASSSGTSAGELFF; DNA: TGTGCCAGCAGTTCTGGGACTAGCGCCGGGGAGCTGTTTTTT
D: TRBD2; size: NA; J: TRBJ2-1; V: TRBV3-1/TRBV3-2; CDR3: CASSQGLAEYNEQFF; DNA: TGTGCCAGCAGCCAAGGACTAGCGGAGTACAATGAGCAGTTCTTC
D: NA; size: NA; J: TRBJ2-2; V: TRBV9; CDR3: CASSLRRANTGELFF; DNA: TGTGCCAGCAGCCTACGGAGAGCGAACACCGGGGAGCTGTTTTTT
D: NA; size: NA; J: TRBJ1-1; V: TRBV5-6; CDR3: CASSFPGLSNTEAFF; DNA: TGTGCCAGCAGCTTCCCGGGACTGAGTAACACTGAAGCTTTCTTT
D: TRBD1; size: NA; J: TRBJ1-2; V: TRBV12-5; CDR3: CASGLVQGQGPTF; DNA: TGTGCTAGTGGTTTGGTACAAGGACAGGGACCCACCTTC
D: NA; size: few; J: TRBJ2-7; V: TRBV5-1; CDR3: CASSLWELGLYEQYF; DNA: TGCGCCAGCAGCTTGTGGGAGTTAGGGCTTTACGAGCAGTACTTC
D: NA; size: NA; J: TRBJ2-1; V: TRBV7-2; CDR3: CASSTPLAYNEQFF; DNA: TGTGCCAGTTCGACACCTCTGGCCTACAATGAGCAGTTCTTC
D: TRBD2; size: once; J: TRBJ2-3; V: TRBV5-1; CDR3: CASSVTSGVTDTQYF; DNA: TGCGCCAGCAGCGTGACTAGCGGGGTCACAGATACGCAGTATTTT
D: NA; size: NA; J: TRBJ2-7; V: TRBV2; CDR3: CASSETVTYEQYF; DNA: TGTGCCAGCAGTGAAACGGTTACCTACGAGCAGTACTTC
D: TRBD1; size: few; J: TRBJ2-1; V: TRBV4-3; CDR3: CASSQTPGQGGNEQFF; DNA: TGCGCCAGCAGCCAAACCCCGGGACAGGGGGGAAATGAGCAGTTCTTC
D: NA; size: NA; J: TRBJ1-1; V: TRBV11-2; CDR3: CASSLGLQGSYTEAFF; DNA: TGTGCCAGCAGCTTAGGTTTACAGGGCTCTTACACTGAAGCTTTCTTT
D: TRBD1; size: NA; J: TRBJ2-3; V: TRBV15; CDR3: CATSRAETGYGTDTQYF; DNA: TGTGCCACCAGCAGAGCCGAGACAGGGTATGGGACAGATACGCAGTATTTT
D: NA; size: NA; J: TRBJ2-7; V: TRBV14; CDR3: CASSVQEKQYF; DNA: TGTGCCAGCAGCGTACAGGAAAAGCAGTACTTC
D: TRBD1; size: NA; J: TRBJ2-2; V: TRBV18; CDR3: CASSLGQGALLGELFF; DNA: TGTGCCAGCTCTCTTGGACAGGGGGCTCTGCTTGGGGAGCTGTTTTTT
D: NA; size: NA; J: TRBJ2-7; V: TRBV2; CDR3: CASRNRQEITYEQYF; DNA: TGTGCCAGCAGGAACCGACAGGAGATAACCTACGAGCAGTACTTC
D: TRBD2; size: NA; J: TRBJ2-5; V: TRBV7-9; CDR3: CASSLVAGRQGQYF; DNA: TGTGCCAGCAGCTTAGTAGCGGGCCGCCAGGGCCAGTACTTC
D: NA; size: NA; J: TRBJ2-7; V: TRBV28; CDR3: CASSENRVDEQYF; DNA: TGTGCCAGCAGTGAAAACAGGGTAGACGAGCAGTACTTC
D: TRBD2; size: NA; J: TRBJ2-3; V: TRBV7-8; CDR3: CASSLRGGGVGDTQYF; DNA: TGTGCCAGCAGCTTGCGGGGCGGGGGGGTAGGAGATACGCAGTATTTT
D: NA; size: NA; J: TRBJ1-5; V: TRBV6-5; CDR3: CASSYSAGSQPQHF; DNA: TGTGCCAGCAGTTACTCAGCGGGAAGTCAGCCCCAGCATTTT